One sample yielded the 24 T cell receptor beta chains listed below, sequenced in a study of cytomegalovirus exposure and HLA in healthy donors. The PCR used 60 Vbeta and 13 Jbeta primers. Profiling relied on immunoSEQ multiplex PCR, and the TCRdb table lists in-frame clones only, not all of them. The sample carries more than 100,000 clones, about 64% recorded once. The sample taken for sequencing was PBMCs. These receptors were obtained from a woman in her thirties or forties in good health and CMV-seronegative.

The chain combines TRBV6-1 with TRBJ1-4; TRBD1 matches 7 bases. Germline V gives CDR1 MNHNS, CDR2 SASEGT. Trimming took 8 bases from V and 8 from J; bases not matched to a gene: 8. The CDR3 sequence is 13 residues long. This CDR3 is CASRLLGGEKLFF. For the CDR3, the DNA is TGTGCCAGCCGGCTCCTAGGGGGCGAAAAACTGTTTTTT.

The CDR3 sequence: CAISDNPSGSGNTIYF. In DNA, the CDR3 is TGTGCCATCAGTGATAATCCCTCAGGGTCTGGAAACACCATATATTTT. The chain has TRBV10-3 and TRBJ1-3; TRBD1 is a possible D gene (5 bases). CDR3 length equals 16 residues. Germline assignment: CDR1 ENHRY and CDR2 SYGVKD. The ends were cut back, 3 bases at V and 1 base at J, with 13 bases in the middle.

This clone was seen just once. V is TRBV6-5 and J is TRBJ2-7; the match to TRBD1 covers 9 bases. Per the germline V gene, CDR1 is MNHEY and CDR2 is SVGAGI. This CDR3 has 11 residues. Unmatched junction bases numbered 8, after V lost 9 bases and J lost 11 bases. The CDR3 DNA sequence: TGTGCCAGTTCGCCGGGGGACAGGGAGTACTTC. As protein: CASSPGDREYF.

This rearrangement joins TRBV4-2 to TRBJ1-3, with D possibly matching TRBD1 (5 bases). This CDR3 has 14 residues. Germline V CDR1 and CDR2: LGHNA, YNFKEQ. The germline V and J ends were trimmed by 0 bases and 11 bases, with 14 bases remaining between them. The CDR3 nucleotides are TGTGCCAGCAGCCAAGATAAGGGGCGCGGGGCCATATATTTT. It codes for CASSQDKGRGAIYF.

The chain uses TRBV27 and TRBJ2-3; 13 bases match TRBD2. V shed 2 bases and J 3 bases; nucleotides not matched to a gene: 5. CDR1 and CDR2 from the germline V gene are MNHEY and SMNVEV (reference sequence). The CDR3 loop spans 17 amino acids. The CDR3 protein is CASSLRGLAGSTDTQYF. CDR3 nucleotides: TGTGCCAGCAGTTTACGGGGACTAGCGGGGTCTACAGATACGCAGTATTTT.

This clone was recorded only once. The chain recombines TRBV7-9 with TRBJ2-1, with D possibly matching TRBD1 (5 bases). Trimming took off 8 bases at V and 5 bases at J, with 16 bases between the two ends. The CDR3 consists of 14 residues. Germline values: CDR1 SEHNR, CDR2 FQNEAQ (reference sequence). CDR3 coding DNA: TGTGCCAGCTCCCGTCTAGGGGATCACAATGAGCAGTTCTTC. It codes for CASSRLGDHNEQFF.

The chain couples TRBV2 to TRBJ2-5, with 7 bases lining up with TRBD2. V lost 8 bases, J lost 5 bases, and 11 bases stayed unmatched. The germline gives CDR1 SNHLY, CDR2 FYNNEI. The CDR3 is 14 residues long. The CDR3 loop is CASRLGGVGETQYF. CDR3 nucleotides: TGTGCCAGCCGCTTGGGGGGGGTGGGGGAGACCCAGTACTTC.

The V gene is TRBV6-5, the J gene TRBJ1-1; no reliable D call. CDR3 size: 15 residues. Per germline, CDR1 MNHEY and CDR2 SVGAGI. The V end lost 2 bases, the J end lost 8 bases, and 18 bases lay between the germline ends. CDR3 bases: TGTGCCAGCAGTTACCTTAGTCTCCCGTTCTCGGAAGCTTTCTTT. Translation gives CASSYLSLPFSEAFF.

The CDR3 DNA follows: TGTGCCAGAAGCTTTGGCAATCTCCTCTACGAGCAGTACTTC. This codes for CARSFGNLLYEQYF. The rearrangement joins TRBV5-3 to TRBJ2-7; D ambiguous. TRBV5-3 is designated an ORF whose function remains uncertain. Trimming stripped 2 bases from V and 3 bases from J, with 12 bases between. The CDR3 is made up of 14 amino acids.

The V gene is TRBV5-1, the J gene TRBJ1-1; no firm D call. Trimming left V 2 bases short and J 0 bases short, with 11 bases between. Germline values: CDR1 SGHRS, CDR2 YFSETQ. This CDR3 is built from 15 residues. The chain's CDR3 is CASSFSLGVNTEAFF. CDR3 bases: TGCGCCAGCAGCTTCTCCCTCGGGGTGAACACTGAAGCTTTCTTT.

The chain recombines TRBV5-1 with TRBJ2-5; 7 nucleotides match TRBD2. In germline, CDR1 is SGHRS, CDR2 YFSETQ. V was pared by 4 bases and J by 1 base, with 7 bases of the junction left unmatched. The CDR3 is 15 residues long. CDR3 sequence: CASSATSQTQETQYF. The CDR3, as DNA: TGCGCCAGCAGCGCGACTAGCCAAACCCAAGAGACCCAGTACTTC.

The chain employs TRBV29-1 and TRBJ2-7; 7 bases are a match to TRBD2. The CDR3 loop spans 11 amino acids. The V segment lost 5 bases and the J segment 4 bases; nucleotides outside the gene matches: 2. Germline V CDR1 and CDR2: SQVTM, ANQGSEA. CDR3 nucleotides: TGCAGCGTTCGGGGGGTTTACGAGCAGTACTTC. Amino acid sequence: CSVRGVYEQYF.

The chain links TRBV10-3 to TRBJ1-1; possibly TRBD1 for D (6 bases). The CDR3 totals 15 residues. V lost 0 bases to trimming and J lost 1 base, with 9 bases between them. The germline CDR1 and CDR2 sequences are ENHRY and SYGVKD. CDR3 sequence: CAISESRGPNTEAFF. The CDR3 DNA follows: TGTGCCATCAGTGAGTCGCGGGGGCCGAACACTGAAGCTTTCTTT.

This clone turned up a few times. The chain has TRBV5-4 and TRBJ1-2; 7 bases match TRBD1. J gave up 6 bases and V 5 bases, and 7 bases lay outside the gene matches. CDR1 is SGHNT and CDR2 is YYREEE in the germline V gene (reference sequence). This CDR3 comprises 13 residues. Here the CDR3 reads CASSPQGRDGYTF. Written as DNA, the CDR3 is TGTGCCAGCAGTCCACAGGGGAGAGATGGCTACACCTTC.

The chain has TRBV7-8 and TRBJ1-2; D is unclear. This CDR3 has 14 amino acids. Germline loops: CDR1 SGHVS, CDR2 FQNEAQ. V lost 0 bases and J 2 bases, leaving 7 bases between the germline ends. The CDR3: CASSLAIRNYGYTF. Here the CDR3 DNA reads TGTGCCAGCAGCTTAGCGATCAGGAACTATGGCTACACCTTC.

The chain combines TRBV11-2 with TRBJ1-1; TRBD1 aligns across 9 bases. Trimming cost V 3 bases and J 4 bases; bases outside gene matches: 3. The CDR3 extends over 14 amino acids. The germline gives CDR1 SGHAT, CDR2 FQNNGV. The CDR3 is CASSFGQGRTEAFF. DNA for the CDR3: TGTGCCAGCAGCTTCGGACAGGGGCGCACTGAAGCTTTCTTT.

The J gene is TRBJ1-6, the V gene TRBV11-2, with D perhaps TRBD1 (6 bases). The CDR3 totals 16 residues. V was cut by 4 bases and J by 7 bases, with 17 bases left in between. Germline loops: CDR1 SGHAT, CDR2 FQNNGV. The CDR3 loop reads CASSSLRGGANSPLHF. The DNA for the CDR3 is TGTGCCAGCAGCTCCCTAAGGGGGGGCGCGAATTCACCCCTCCACTTT.

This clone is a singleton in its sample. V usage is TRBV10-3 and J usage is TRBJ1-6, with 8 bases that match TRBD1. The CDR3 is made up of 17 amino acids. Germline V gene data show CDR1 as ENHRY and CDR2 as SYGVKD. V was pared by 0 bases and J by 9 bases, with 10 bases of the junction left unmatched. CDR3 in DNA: TGTGCCATCAGTGAGTCTTCGAGGACAGGGTTTCGTTCACCCCTCCACTTT. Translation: CAISESSRTGFRSPLHF.

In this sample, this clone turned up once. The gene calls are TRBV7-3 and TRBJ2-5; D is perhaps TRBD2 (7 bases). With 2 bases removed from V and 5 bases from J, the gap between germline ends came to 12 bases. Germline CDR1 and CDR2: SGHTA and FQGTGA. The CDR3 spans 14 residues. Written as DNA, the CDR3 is TGTGCCAGCAGCTTAGGAGCGGGACACGAGACCCAGTACTTC. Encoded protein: CASSLGAGHETQYF.

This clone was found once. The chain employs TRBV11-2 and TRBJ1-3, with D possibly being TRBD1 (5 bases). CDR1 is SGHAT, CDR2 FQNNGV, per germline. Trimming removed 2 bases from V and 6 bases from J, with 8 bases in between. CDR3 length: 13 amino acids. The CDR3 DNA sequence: TGTGCCAGCAGCTTACCCAGGGTAAACACCATATATTTT. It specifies CASSLPRVNTIYF.

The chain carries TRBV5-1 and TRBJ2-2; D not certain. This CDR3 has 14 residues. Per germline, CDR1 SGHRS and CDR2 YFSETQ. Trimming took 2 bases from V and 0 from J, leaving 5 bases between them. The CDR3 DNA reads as TGCGCCAGCAGCTTTACAGCGAACACCGGGGAGCTGTTTTTT. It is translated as CASSFTANTGELFF.

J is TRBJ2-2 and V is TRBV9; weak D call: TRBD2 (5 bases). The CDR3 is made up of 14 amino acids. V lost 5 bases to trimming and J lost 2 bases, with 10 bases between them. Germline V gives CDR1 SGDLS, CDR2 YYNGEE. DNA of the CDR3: TGTGCCAGCAGAACGGGGTCTAACACCGGGGAGCTGTTTTTT. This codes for CASRTGSNTGELFF.

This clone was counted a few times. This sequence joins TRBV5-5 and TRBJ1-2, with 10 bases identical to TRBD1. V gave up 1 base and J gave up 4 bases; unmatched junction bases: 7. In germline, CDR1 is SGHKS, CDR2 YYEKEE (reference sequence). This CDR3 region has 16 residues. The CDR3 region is CASSLTEDRGTYGYTF. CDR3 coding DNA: TGTGCCAGCAGCTTGACAGAGGACAGGGGGACCTATGGCTACACCTTC.

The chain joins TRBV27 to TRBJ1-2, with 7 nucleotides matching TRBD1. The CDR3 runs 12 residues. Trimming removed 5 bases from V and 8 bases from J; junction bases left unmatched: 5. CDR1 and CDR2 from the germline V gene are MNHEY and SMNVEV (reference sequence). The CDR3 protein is CASSDRVGGYTF. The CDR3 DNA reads TGTGCCAGCAGTGACAGGGTAGGCGGCTACACCTTC.